Described below is a single TCR beta chain sequence and its context. This sample is drawn from a study of T cells after yellow fever vaccination. The germline gives CDR1 MNHNS, CDR2 SASEGT. Trimming left V 7 bases short and J 5 bases short, with 9 bases between. This CDR3 has 13 residues. TCRdb re-derived calls from the 5' RACE reads in MiXCR, one entry per CDR3 protein. The sample has 500,000 to 700,000 distinct CDR3 sequences; 15% to 20% are singletons. The chain is built from TRBV6-1 and TRBJ1-6; D remains unclear. The TCR originated in a young man who received the YFV17D yellow fever vaccine. Source: PBMCs, taken 15 days after the yellow fever booster vaccination. This CDR3 reads CASTARDNSPLHF. CDR3 nucleotides: TGTGCCAGCACGGCAAGGGATAATTCACCCCTCCACTTT.